This note documents a single TCR beta chain sequence. No antigen is known for it. The primer mix had 60 Vbeta and 13 Jbeta primers. Clones were read by immunoSEQ multiplex PCR, and TCRdb kept only the in-frame ones, dropping some. Here the sample spans approximately 110,000 clones, about 70% being singletons. The germline CDR1 and CDR2 sequences are SGHDT and YYEEEE. There are 13 residues in the CDR3. V lost 5 bases, J lost 3 bases, and 2 bases stayed unmatched. This record comes from a study of cytomegalovirus exposure and HLA in healthy donors. Whole-study results and caveats: Within a later analysis, the majority of CMV-associated TCR beta chains appeared HLA-restricted.

Sequencing was performed on PBMCs. This rearrangement joins TRBV5-6 to TRBJ2-3, with 8 bases that match TRBD2. The receptor's source is a woman in her 40s in good health and CMV-seronegative. The CDR3, as DNA: TGTGCCAGCAGTGTAGCGGGGACAGATACGCAGTATTTT. This encodes CASSVAGTDTQYF.